A single count supports the clone carrying this T cell receptor (beta chain). Original methodology: Estimates of nucleated cell counts were drawn from the amplification of reference gene primers. Assay: immunoSEQ multiplex PCR; the TCRdb copy retains only in-frame clones and omits some. V and J calls and clone size are given by that table; D and trimming were obtained from the DNA. The sample yields under 350,000 clones, over 75% seen once. These data come from a study of blood T cell repertoires in COVID-19. On the study more broadly: Acute and convalescent COVID-19 specimens originated in the United States, Italy and Spain. PBMCs, B-cell-depleted T cells, or T cells were the source of the cDNA or gDNA that made up the material.

Input material: peripheral blood. This receptor was identified in a human donor in a cohort sampled during active COVID-19.

CDR3 DNA: TGTGCCAGCAGTTTTACAGGGGGCATTGGCGGGGAGCTGTTTTTT. Its translation is CASSFTGGIGGELFF. The genes are TRBV6-5 and TRBJ2-2, with TRBD1 matching over 9 bases. Germline V CDR1 and CDR2: MNHEY, SVGAGI. Trimming took 4 bases from V and 7 from J; bases not matched to a gene: 7. The CDR3 is 15 residues long.